Shown below are 16 T cell receptor beta chains from a single sample sequenced in a study of CD8+ T cells in alopecia areata (dated by TCRdb to 2017 to 2018). Cells from mouse cutaneous lymph nodes were pooled, stained for CD4, CD8alpha, NKG2D, NKG2ACE and other markers, and then sorted on a BD Influx. Library preparation was by the immunoSEQ multiplex PCR assay. RNA was extracted from all samples and reverse transcribed into cDNA as template for TCR sequencing. TCRdb re-hosts the immuneACCESS table, in-frame sequences only. Its copies lack some clones; in the studies checked, an unresolved V gene accounts for under half of them, and the cause for the rest is not known. This sample contains 290,000 or so clones, none of which is a singleton. About 1.2% of the sample is held by the ten biggest clonotypes. The sequenced sample consisted of CD4+ T cells sorted from a lymph node. The source of these receptors is a C3H/HeJ mouse with alopecia areata. Members of this strain share the MHC haplotype H2-k.

This clone appeared a few times. The gene names given are mouse names. The read ends 4 residues shy of where the CDR3 ends; the end is completed using the germline J gene. The rearrangement joins TRBV5 to TRBJ2-3; possibly TRBD2 for D (6 bases). This CDR3 is 18 amino acids long. The germline V gene encodes CDR1 LGHNA and CDR2 YNLKQL (reference sequence). With 0 bases removed from V and 0 bases from J, the gap between germline ends came to 16 bases. This CDR3 reads CASSQDGPRGTSAETLYF. The sequenced CDR3 bases are TGTGCCAGCAGCCAAGATGGCCCTCGGGGGACTAGTGCAGAA.

With respect to this clone: Gene labels here are mouse ones. Read coverage stops 4 residues before the CDR3 terminus; the germline J gene supplies the remainder. The rearrangement uses TRBV19 and TRBJ2-1; 10 nucleotides align to TRBD2. The ends lost 4 bases at V and 6 bases at J; junction bases unmatched: 7. There are 15 residues in the CDR3. Germline CDR1 reads FNHDT; CDR2 reads SITEND (reference sequence). The sequenced CDR3 bases are TGTGCCAGCAGTTCCCGACTGGGGGGTTTTGCT. This translates into CASSSRLGGFA. In full, the CDR3 is CASSSRLGGFAEQFF.

This clone was recorded a few times. Mouse gene names and germline throughout. The read falls 3 residues short of the CDR3 end, and the missing part is taken from the germline J gene. The chain employs TRBV13-3 and TRBJ1-6, with 9 bases lining up with TRBD1. TRBJ1-6 is placed among ORFs of uncertain function. This CDR3 spans 13 amino acids. Germline CDR1 NNHDY, CDR2 SYVADS. The V gene end was trimmed by 3 bases and the J gene end by 9 bases; junction bases not matched to a gene: 1. CDR3 sequence reads: CASSGDRVSPLYF. The CDR3 bases that were read are TGTGCCAGCAGTGGGGACAGGGTTTCGCCC.

This clone was seen a handful of times. The genes and germline here are from mouse. The sequence runs out 4 residues before the end of the CDR3; the remainder is reconstructed from the germline J gene. Other nucleotide sequences from this sample produce the same CDR3. V and J are TRBV31 and TRBJ1-2, with D unresolved. Germline-derived CDR1 and CDR2 are GKSSPN and SITVG. The V end was cut by 0 bases, the J end by 0 bases, with 5 bases between. CDR3 length: 13 amino acids. The CDR3 loop reads CAWSLGANSDYTF. The part of the CDR3 DNA that was read is TGTGCCTGGAGTCTTGGGGCAAACTCC.

This clone was observed a few times. Gene labels here are mouse ones. Coverage ceases 4 residues before the CDR3 finishes, and the germline J gene fills in the end. This same CDR3 is encoded by further DNA sequences in the sample. The chain joins TRBV13-1 to TRBJ2-7; TRBD2 agrees at 11 bases. This CDR3 contains 14 residues. Germline-derived CDR1 and CDR2 are NSHNY and SYGAGN. The CDR3 region is CASSERTGGYEQYF. CDR3 DNA (partial): TGTGCCAGCAGTGAGAGGACTGGGGGGTAT.

This clone was detected ten times or more. Here the gene names and germline are mouse. The read terminates 4 residues before the CDR3 end, so the remaining end is supplied by the germline J gene. The genes are TRBV3 and TRBJ2-5; D perhaps matches TRBD1 (6 bases). Germline V gene data show CDR1 as SNHLY and CDR2 as FYNGKV (reference sequence). The length of the CDR3 is 16 residues. Trimming shortened V by 2 bases and J by 0 bases, and 12 bases separated the two germline ends. This CDR3 is CASSLQGKENQDTQYF. CDR3 bases read: TGTGCCAGCAGCTTACAGGGGAAGGAGAACCAAGAC.

This clone showed up just a few times. Each gene name is a mouse one. The CDR3 end is not reached by the read, which stops 4 residues before it; the germline J gene fills it in. At the DNA level, this CDR3 is encoded by other sequences in the same sample as well. The rearrangement uses TRBV13-3 and TRBJ2-1; 9 bases are shared with TRBD1. V was pared by 5 bases and J by 3 bases, with 0 bases of the junction left unmatched. Germline values: CDR1 NNHDY, CDR2 SYVADS. This CDR3 contains 13 residues. CDR3 amino acids: CASRDRGYAEQFF. The covered CDR3 bases are TGTGCCAGCAGGGACAGGGGCTATGCT.

As concerns this clone: The gene names given are mouse names. With the read ending 4 residues before the CDR3 end, the germline J gene is used to fill in that end. The rearrangement joins TRBV1 to TRBJ1-1; 7 nucleotides line up with TRBD1. The CDR3 consists of 13 residues. CDR1 is NSQYPW, CDR2 LRSPGD, per germline (reference sequence). V shed 4 bases and J 3 bases; nucleotides not matched to a gene: 2. The DNA read from the CDR3 is TGCACCTGCAGTGGGGACAGATACACA. This codes for CTCSGDRYT. The whole CDR3 is CTCSGDRYTEVFF.

With regard to this clone: Mouse germline and gene names are used. The read ends 4 residues early relative to the CDR3; the germline J gene fills the gap. The chain carries TRBV19 and TRBJ2-3; TRBD2 matches at 8 bases. Germline CDR1 FNHDT, CDR2 SITEND (reference sequence). This CDR3 has 16 residues. J was trimmed by 3 bases and V by 0 bases; bases with no gene match: 6. The CDR3 spells CASSIGGGRRAETLYF. Incomplete CDR3 DNA: TGTGCCAGCAGTATAGGGGGGGGGCGGAGAGCAGAA.

The sample holds a few counts of this clone. Mouse germline and gene names are used. The read terminates 4 residues before the CDR3 end, so the remaining end is supplied by the germline J gene. The chain employs TRBV5 and TRBJ1-2, with no clear D. From germline, CDR1 is LGHNA and CDR2 YNLKQL (reference sequence). V lost 2 bases and J lost 0, with 7 bases in between. This CDR3 is built from 14 residues. The part of the CDR3 DNA that was read is TGTGCCAGCAGCCAACTGGGTGCAAACTCC. This codes for CASSQLGANS. The full CDR3 is CASSQLGANSDYTF.

This clone was detected only a few times. The genes are named according to mouse. Read data end 4 residues before the CDR3 end; the end is taken from the germline J gene. This CDR3 is also generated by other DNA sequences in the sample. The rearrangement uses TRBV1 and TRBJ2-3; a possible D gene is TRBD1 (5 bases). V was trimmed by 1 base and J by 3 bases, leaving 5 bases between them. CDR3 size: 13 residues. Germline V gene lookup returns CDR1 NSQYPW and CDR2 LRSPGD (reference sequence). CDR3 sequence: CTCSAGTAETLYF. CDR3 bases read: TGCACCTGCAGTGCAGGGACAGCAGAA.

This clone occurred many times. Genes here carry mouse names. The read stops 4 residues short of the end of the CDR3; the missing end is completed from the germline J gene. The chain has TRBV17 and TRBJ2-1; 8 nucleotides agree with TRBD2. The CDR3 runs to 15 residues. Germline assignment: CDR1 MNHDT and CDR2 YYDKIL. The covered CDR3 bases are TGTGCTAGCAGTAGGGCCTGGGGGGCTGAAGCT. Translating gives CASSRAWGAEA. The whole CDR3 region reads CASSRAWGAEAEQFF.

This clone was seen only a few times. Each gene name is a mouse one. The CDR3 end falls 4 residues outside the read, so it is completed with the germline J gene. Other nucleotide sequences from this sample produce the same CDR3. The rearrangement links TRBV13-1 to TRBJ1-2; 11 bases align to TRBD1. The CDR3 is 14 residues long. CDR1 NSHNY and CDR2 SYGAGN come from the germline V gene. V shed 5 bases, J shed 2 bases, and the junction held 2 bases outside the gene matches. The DNA read from the CDR3 is TGTGCCAGCAGAAGGGACAGGGGGAACTCC. As protein: CASRRDRGNS. In full, the CDR3 reads CASRRDRGNSDYTF.

This clone was counted a few times. The gene names here belong to mouse. The read ends 4 residues before the CDR3 terminus; that terminus is restored from the germline J gene. The chain couples TRBV19 to TRBJ2-7; 9 positions agree with TRBD2. The CDR3 is made up of 15 amino acids. Per the germline V gene, CDR1 is FNHDT and CDR2 is SITEND (reference sequence). Germline trimming cut 0 bases from V and 0 bases from J; bases unmatched to any gene: 1. The CDR3 here is CASSIGLGASYEQYF. The covered CDR3 bases are TGTGCCAGCAGTATAGGACTGGGGGCCTCCTAT.

Worth noting for this clone: The germline and genes are mouse ones. Read data end 3 residues before the CDR3 end; the end is taken from the germline J gene. This sample includes further DNA sequences coding for the same CDR3. This chain connects TRBV13-1 to TRBJ1-6; 10 bases are a match to TRBD1. TRBJ1-6 is known as an ORF, though its function is uncertain. The junction had 2 bases not matched to a gene; V was cut back by 5 bases and J by 3 bases. This CDR3 is 15 amino acids long. CDR1 is NSHNY, CDR2 SYGAGN, per germline. The CDR3 DNA, read in part, is TGTGCCAGCAGCCGGACAGGGGGCTATAATTCGCCC. Its translation is CASSRTGGYNSP. The full CDR3 is CASSRTGGYNSPLYF.

In its sample, this clone was seen a few times. The gene symbols are mouse symbols. The sequence runs out 4 residues before the end of the CDR3; the remainder is reconstructed from the germline J gene. The rearrangement joins TRBV13-1 to TRBJ2-5; D gene unclear. Trimming removed 2 bases from V and 0 bases from J, with 4 bases in between. The germline CDR1 and CDR2 sequences are NSHNY and SYGAGN. The CDR3 sequence is 13 residues long. The CDR3 loop is CASSEHNQDTQYF. The CDR3 bases that were read are TGTGCCAGCAGTGAACATAACCAAGAC.